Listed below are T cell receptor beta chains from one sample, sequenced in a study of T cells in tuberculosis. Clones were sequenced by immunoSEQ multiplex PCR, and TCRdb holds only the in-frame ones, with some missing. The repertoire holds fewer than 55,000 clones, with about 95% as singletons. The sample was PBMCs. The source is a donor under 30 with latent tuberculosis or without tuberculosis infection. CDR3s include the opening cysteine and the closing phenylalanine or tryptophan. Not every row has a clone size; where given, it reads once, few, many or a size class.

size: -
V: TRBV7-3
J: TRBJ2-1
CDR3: CASADRLAGYNEQFF

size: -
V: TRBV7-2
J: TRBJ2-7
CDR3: CASSLGQGRTYEQYF

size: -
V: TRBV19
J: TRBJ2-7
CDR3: CASSSAGTGIAYEQYF

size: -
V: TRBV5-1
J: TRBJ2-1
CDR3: CASLPGLAGYNEQFF

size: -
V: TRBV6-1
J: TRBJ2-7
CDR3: CASHPGGVLYEQYF

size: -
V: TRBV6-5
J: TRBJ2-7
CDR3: CASSLTGGPGEQYF

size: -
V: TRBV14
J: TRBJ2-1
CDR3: CASSQRLAGVLNEQFF

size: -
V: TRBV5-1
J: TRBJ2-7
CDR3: CASNPGSGGNRGYEQYF

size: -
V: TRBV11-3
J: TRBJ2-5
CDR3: CASSSLGTGDGETQYF

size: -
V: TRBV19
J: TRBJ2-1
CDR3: CASSSIGLAGLRLGHEQFF

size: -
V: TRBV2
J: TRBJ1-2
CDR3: CASEGNADYGYTF

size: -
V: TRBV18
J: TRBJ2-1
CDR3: CASSPPTGAPNSNEQFF

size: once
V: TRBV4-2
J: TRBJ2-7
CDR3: CASSQDEWGAGGHYEQYF

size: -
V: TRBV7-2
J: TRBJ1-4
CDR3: CASSLAPGQGNEKLFF

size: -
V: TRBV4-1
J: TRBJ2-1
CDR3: CASSHLSSGRGYNEQFF

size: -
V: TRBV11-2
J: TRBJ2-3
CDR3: CASSLVAGEYTDTQYF

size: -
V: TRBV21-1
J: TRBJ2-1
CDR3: CASSNPGLAGGNDYNEQFF

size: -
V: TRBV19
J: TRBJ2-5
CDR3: CASSIGASGSAETQYF

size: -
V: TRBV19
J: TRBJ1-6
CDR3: CASSMSQGKDSPLHF

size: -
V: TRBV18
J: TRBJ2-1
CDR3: CAFLAPNEQFF

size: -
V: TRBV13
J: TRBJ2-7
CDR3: CASSPEAGDEQYF

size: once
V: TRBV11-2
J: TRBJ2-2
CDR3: CASSTARGILPWELFF

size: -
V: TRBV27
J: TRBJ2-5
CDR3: CASSFNRDQETQYF

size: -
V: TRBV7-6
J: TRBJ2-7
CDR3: CASSLGTGDSYEQYF

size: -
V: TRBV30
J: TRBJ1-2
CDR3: CAWSVIVSYGYTF

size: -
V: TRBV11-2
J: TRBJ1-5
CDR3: CASSTRTGPNNQPQHF

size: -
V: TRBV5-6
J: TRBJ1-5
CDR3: CASSLNRGVQPQHF

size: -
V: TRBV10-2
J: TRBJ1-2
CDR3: CASSDSRGGGYTF

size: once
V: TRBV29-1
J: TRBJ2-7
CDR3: CSVGGLNSYEQYF

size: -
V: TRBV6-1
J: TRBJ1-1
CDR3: CASSETTGWVNTEAFF

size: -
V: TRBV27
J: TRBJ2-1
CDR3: CASSLPRTDYNEQFF

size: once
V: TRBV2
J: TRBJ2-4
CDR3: CASRIGTSEGENIQYF

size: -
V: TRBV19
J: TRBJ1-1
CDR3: CASADRVNTEAFF

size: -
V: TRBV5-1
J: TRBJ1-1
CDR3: CASSLIPSSTEAFF

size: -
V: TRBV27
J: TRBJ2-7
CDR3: CASSRGTSGGKVRFYEQYF

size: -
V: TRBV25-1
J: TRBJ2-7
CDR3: CASSDRDYLTAQYF

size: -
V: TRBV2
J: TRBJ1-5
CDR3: CASQGFNQPQHF

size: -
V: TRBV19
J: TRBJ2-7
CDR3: CASSPSLRGLYEQYF

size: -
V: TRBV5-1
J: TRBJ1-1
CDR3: CASSLEAGQGVEEAFF

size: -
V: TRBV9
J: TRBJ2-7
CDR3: CASSVGSRGPYEQYF

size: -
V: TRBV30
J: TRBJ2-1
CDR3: CAWVHGRFFNEQFF

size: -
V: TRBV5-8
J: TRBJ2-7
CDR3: CASSEGTSGSLYEQYF

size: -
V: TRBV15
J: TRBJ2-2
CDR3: CATSRDLRGNTGELFF

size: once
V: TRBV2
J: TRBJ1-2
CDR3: CASSEPDRDYGYTF

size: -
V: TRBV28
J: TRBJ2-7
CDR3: CASRPNPGQYYEQYF

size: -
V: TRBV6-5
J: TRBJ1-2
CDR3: CASSQPLGGYTF

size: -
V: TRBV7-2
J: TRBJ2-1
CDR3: CASSPIAGGENNEQFF

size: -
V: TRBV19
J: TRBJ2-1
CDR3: CASSITSGRGNEQFF

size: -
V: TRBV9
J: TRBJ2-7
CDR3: CASSPRQGGKEQYF

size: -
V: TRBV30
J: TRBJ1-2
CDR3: CAWSSRDSPLSPYGYTF

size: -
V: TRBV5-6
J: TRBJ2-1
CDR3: CASSLGLAGSYNEQFF

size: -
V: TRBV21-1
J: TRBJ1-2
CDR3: CASSKDRDYGYTF

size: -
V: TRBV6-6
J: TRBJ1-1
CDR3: CAFKMEKNTEAFF

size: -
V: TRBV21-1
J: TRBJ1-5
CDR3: CASSHPKGVLARNQPQHF

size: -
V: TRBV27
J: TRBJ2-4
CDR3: CASSPRQPRSYLAKNIQYF

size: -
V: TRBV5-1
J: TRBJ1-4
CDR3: CASSLGDRDREKLFF

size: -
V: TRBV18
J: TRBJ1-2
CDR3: CASSPPPWRYNYGYTF

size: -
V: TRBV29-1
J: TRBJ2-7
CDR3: CSVVRLIGSGRSYEQYF

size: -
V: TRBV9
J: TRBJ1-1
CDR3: CASSLLQGGNTEAFF

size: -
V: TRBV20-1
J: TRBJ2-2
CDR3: CSARQAGELFF